This paragraph covers one T cell receptor beta chain sequence. The sample belongs to a study of blood T cell repertoires in COVID-19. Data came from immunoSEQ multiplex PCR; TCRdb stores just in-frame clones and leaves some out. The table records 84,000 or so clones, 65% to 85% of them present only once. Input material: peripheral blood. The source is a man older than 75 with active or convalescent COVID-19.

The chain's CDR3 is CASSQDLRGGSYEQYF. CDR3 DNA: TGTGCCAGCAGCCAAGATTTACGGGGGGGCTCCTACGAGCAGTACTTC. V is TRBV3-1 (or the pseudogene TRBV3-2) and J is TRBJ2-7; 8 bases fit TRBD2. CDR1 is LGHDT and CDR2 is YNNKEL in the germline V gene (reference sequence). The ends lost 0 bases at V and 0 bases at J; junction bases unmatched: 4. CDR3 size: 16 residues.